This T cell receptor (beta chain) originates from a study of PD-1 blockade in classical Hodgkin lymphoma. Overall study: Nivolumab dosing for patients was 3 mg/kg, administered intravenously every 2 weeks.

Of note for this clone: Its specificity is not known.

Germline CDR1 reads MNHNY; CDR2 reads SVGAGI (reference sequence). V lost 2 bases, J lost 5 bases, and 9 bases lay in between. The CDR3 covers 14 residues. Sample time point: cycle 4 day 1 (C4D1), after less than seven weeks of nivolumab. Following autologous stem cell transplantation, relapse occurred in every patient, and exposure to brentuximab vedotin varied. General observations from the study: Relapsed/refractory patients reportedly had the lowest baseline TCR diversity, below newly diagnosed patients, who were below healthy donors.

Method: immunoSEQ multiplex PCR; TCRdb's copy keeps in-frame clones and lacks some. The profile shows around 53,000 clones, approximately 72% of them singletons. The chain has TRBV6-6 and TRBJ1-4; D ambiguous. The sequencing used peripheral blood mononuclear cells (PBMCs), collected before the fourth cycle of nivolumab. The origin of this receptor is a human donor with classical Hodgkin lymphoma. CDR3 DNA: TGTGCCAGCAGTTACGGGTCCGTGAATGAAAAACTGTTTTTT. Protein: CASSYGSVNEKLFF.